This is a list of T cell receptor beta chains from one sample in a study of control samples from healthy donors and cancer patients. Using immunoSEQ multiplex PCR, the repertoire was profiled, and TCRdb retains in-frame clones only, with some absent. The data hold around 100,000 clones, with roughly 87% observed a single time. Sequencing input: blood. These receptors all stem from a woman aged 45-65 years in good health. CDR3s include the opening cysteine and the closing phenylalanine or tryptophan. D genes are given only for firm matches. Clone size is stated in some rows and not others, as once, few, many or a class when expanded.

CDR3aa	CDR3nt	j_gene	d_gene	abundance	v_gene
CASSQGGMGVAGSSYNEQFF	TGCGCCAGCAGCCAAGGGGGGATGGGGGTGGCGGGTAGCTCCTACAATGAGCAGTTCTTC	TRBJ2-1	.	.	TRBV4-1
CATSPWTGAYEQYF	TGTGCCACCAGCCCATGGACAGGGGCCTACGAGCAGTACTTC	TRBJ2-7	TRBD1	.	TRBV15
CATSDFGRGDPGELFF	TGTGCCACCAGTGATTTTGGCAGGGGGGATCCCGGGGAGCTGTTTTTT	TRBJ2-2	.	.	TRBV24-1
CASSQDKEVQETQYF	TGTGCCAGCAGCCAAGATAAGGAGGTCCAAGAGACCCAGTACTTC	TRBJ2-5	.	.	TRBV3-1/TRBV3-2
CASSSGTGNLQPQHF	TGTGCCAGCAGTTCCGGGACAGGGAATCTTCAGCCCCAGCATTTT	TRBJ1-5	TRBD1	.	TRBV6-5
CAISESNQPGAWYEQYF	TGTGCCATCAGTGAGTCGAATCAGCCGGGGGCTTGGTACGAGCAGTACTTC	TRBJ2-7	.	.	TRBV10-3
CASREEVNTEAFF	TGTGCCAGCAGAGAAGAAGTGAACACTGAAGCTTTCTTT	TRBJ1-1	.	.	TRBV2
CASKGRSKVLEAFF	TGTGCCAGCAAAGGACGTTCCAAAGTCCTTGAAGCTTTCTTT	TRBJ1-1	.	.	TRBV6-5
CASRRGPGTDTQYF	TGTGCCAGCAGGCGGGGGCCGGGCACAGATACGCAGTATTTT	TRBJ2-3	.	.	TRBV6-5
CASSPSITGLNSPLHF	TGTGCCAGCTCACCGTCGATCACAGGGCTCAATTCACCCCTCCACTTT	TRBJ1-6	.	.	TRBV18
CASSSSRGGGEAFF	TGTGCCAGCAGCTCTTCTCGGGGCGGGGGGGAAGCTTTCTTT	TRBJ1-1	.	.	TRBV11-3
CASSFEANYGYTF	TGTGCCAGCAGCTTCGAGGCTAACTATGGCTACACCTTC	TRBJ1-2	.	.	TRBV5-8
CASSQVDRVGYGYTF	TGCGCCAGCAGCCAGGTTGACAGGGTCGGGTATGGCTACACCTTC	TRBJ1-2	TRBD1	few	TRBV4-1
CASSQDRPLTGELFF	TGCGCCAGCAGCCAAGATAGGCCCCTCACCGGGGAGCTGTTTTTT	TRBJ2-2	.	.	TRBV4-3
CASSPDFGARNSPLHF	TGTGCCAGCAGCCCCGACTTCGGCGCTCGGAATTCACCCCTCCACTTT	TRBJ1-6	.	.	TRBV7-9
CASSVGTPGVEQYF	TGTGCCAGCAGCGTAGGGACTCCAGGGGTTGAGCAGTACTTC	TRBJ2-7	.	.	TRBV9
CASSTGSGRAENEQFF	TGTGCCAGCAGTACGGGCAGCGGGAGGGCGGAAAATGAGCAGTTCTTC	TRBJ2-1	TRBD2	.	TRBV27
CASSLLRVTEAFF	TGTGCCAGCAGCTTATTAAGGGTCACTGAAGCTTTCTTT	TRBJ1-1	.	.	TRBV11-2
CASSLVPASANEKLFF	TGTGCCAGCAGCTTGGTTCCCGCGTCGGCTAATGAAAAACTGTTTTTT	TRBJ1-4	.	.	TRBV5-4
CAAGQYTNTEAFF	TGTGCCGCGGGACAGTATACGAACACTGAAGCTTTCTTT	TRBJ1-1	TRBD1	.	TRBV2
CASSLGLQREGETQYF	TGTGCCAGCAGCTTGGGCCTTCAGCGGGAGGGGGAGACCCAGTACTTC	TRBJ2-5	TRBD2	once	TRBV11-3
CASDRGGELFF	TGTGCCAGCGATAGGGGCGGGGAGCTGTTTTTT	TRBJ2-2	.	.	TRBV3-1/TRBV3-2
CASSVGEDTQYF	TGTGCCAGCAGCGTAGGAGAGGATACGCAGTATTTT	TRBJ2-3	.	few	TRBV9
CASSPRAGDTEAFF	TGTGCCAGCAGCCCCCGGGCCGGGGACACTGAAGCTTTCTTT	TRBJ1-1	.	.	TRBV6-2/TRBV6-3
CASSQSNNEQFF	TGTGCCAGCAGCCAATCGAACAATGAGCAGTTCTTC	TRBJ2-1	.	.	TRBV3-1/TRBV3-2
CASSQDRATGVGDEQFF	TGCGCCAGCAGCCAAGACCGGGCAACGGGAGTAGGGGATGAGCAGTTCTTC	TRBJ2-1	.	.	TRBV4-1
CASSDRYEQYF	TGTGCCAGCAGTGATCGCTACGAGCAGTACTTC	TRBJ2-7	.	few	TRBV6-1
CAISEHPGGDTQYF	TGTGCCATCAGTGAGCATCCCGGGGGAGATACGCAGTATTTT	TRBJ2-3	.	.	TRBV10-3
CASAGGDAHTDTQYF	TGTGCCAGCGCAGGAGGAGATGCCCACACAGATACGCAGTATTTT	TRBJ2-3	.	.	TRBV19
CASSPMPIGWQETQYF	TGTGCCAGCTCACCGATGCCTATCGGATGGCAAGAGACCCAGTACTTC	TRBJ2-5	.	.	TRBV18
CASSLLLPGQTEQYF	TGTGCCAGCTCTTTACTGTTACCGGGACAGACCGAGCAGTACTTC	TRBJ2-7	TRBD1	.	TRBV5-6
CASSLVGYEQYF	TGTGCCAGCAGCTTGGTTGGCTACGAGCAGTACTTC	TRBJ2-7	.	.	TRBV5-6
CASFETANTGELFF	TGTGCCAGCTTTGAGACGGCGAACACCGGGGAGCTGTTTTTT	TRBJ2-2	.	once	TRBV19
CAISDPGGFESYGYTF	TGTGCCATCAGTGACCCGGGGGGCTTTGAATCATATGGCTACACCTTC	TRBJ1-2	.	.	TRBV10-3
CASSQDRASEAFF	TGCGCCAGCAGCCAAGACAGGGCCTCTGAAGCTTTCTTT	TRBJ1-1	.	.	TRBV4-3
CASSSHRDRIMNTEAFF	TGTGCCAGCAGCTCACACCGGGACAGAATCATGAACACTGAAGCTTTCTTT	TRBJ1-1	TRBD1	.	TRBV7-9
CASSAVSSTDTQYF	TGTGCCAGCAGCGCCGTTAGTAGCACAGATACGCAGTATTTT	TRBJ2-3	.	.	TRBV7-9
CATSLAGYSETQYF	TGTGCCACCAGCCTAGCGGGATACTCAGAGACCCAGTACTTC	TRBJ2-5	TRBD2	.	TRBV24-1
CASGGGWNTEAFF	TGTGCCAGCGGGGGGGGGTGGAACACTGAAGCTTTCTTT	TRBJ1-1	.	.	TRBV12-3/TRBV12-4
CASSQAPSQPQHF	TGTGCCAGCAGCCAAGCTCCCAGTCAGCCCCAGCATTTT	TRBJ1-5	.	.	TRBV9
CASSLDSGYTGELFF	TGTGCCAGCAGCCTGGACTCGGGCTACACCGGGGAGCTGTTTTTT	TRBJ2-2	.	.	TRBV7-3
CASGPGRSYGYTF	TGTGCTAGTGGGCCGGGACGCTCGTATGGCTACACCTTC	TRBJ1-2	.	.	TRBV12-5
CASRQGFSYEQYF	TGTGCCAGCAGGCAGGGCTTCTCCTACGAGCAGTACTTC	TRBJ2-7	.	.	TRBV5-8
CASSFGLAGGNEQFF	TGTGCCAGCAGCTTTGGACTAGCGGGGGGGAATGAGCAGTTCTTC	TRBJ2-1	TRBD2	.	TRBV5-4
CASSLWGNTIYF	TGTGCCAGCAGTTTATGGGGAAACACCATATATTTT	TRBJ1-3	.	.	TRBV12-3/TRBV12-4
CASSLGRTGPGQFF	TGTGCCAGCAGCTTAGGCCGGACCGGCCCCGGGCAGTTCTTC	TRBJ2-1	.	.	TRBV7-2
CASKDETFRPLHF	TGTGCCAGCAAAGATGAGACCTTCAGGCCCCTCCACTTT	TRBJ1-6	.	.	TRBV12-3/TRBV12-4
CASSVATSYEQYF	TGTGCCAGCAGCGTAGCCACCTCCTACGAGCAGTACTTC	TRBJ2-7	.	.	TRBV9
CASSIGRKNTEAFF	TGTGCCAGTAGTATAGGGAGGAAGAACACTGAAGCTTTCTTT	TRBJ1-1	.	.	TRBV19
CASSLPLDVDTQYF	TGTGCCAGCAGCTTGCCCCTGGACGTAGATACGCAGTATTTT	TRBJ2-3	.	.	TRBV5-6
CSVAEAFF	TGCAGCGTGGCTGAAGCTTTCTTT	TRBJ1-1	.	.	TRBV29-1
CATSDPTEGYNEQFF	TGTGCCACCAGTGATCCCACGGAGGGCTACAATGAGCAGTTCTTC	TRBJ2-1	.	.	TRBV24-1
CASSPTSGSYNEQFF	TGTGCCAGCAGTCCAACTAGCGGGAGCTACAATGAGCAGTTCTTC	TRBJ2-1	TRBD2	.	TRBV6-4
CATSDPTTSGAYNEQFF	TGTGCCACCAGTGACCCGACCACTAGCGGGGCCTACAATGAGCAGTTCTTC	TRBJ2-1	TRBD2	.	TRBV24-1
CASSLEGAQSVLAKNIQYF	TGTGCCAGCAGCTTAGAGGGGGCTCAATCCGTCCTAGCCAAAAACATTCAGTACTTC	TRBJ2-4	.	.	TRBV11-2